This is a list of T cell receptor beta chains from one sample in a study of blood T cell repertoires in COVID-19. Produced via immunoSEQ multiplex PCR; TCRdb's table is partial and in-frame only. The sample carries tens of thousands of clones, 80% to 95% recorded once. Sequencing was done on a sample of peripheral blood. All receptors derive from a human donor with active COVID-19. The donor label of this sample is uncertain. Both conserved end residues are part of each CDR3. Fields, in order: clone size, V gene, J gene, D gene, CDR3 DNA, CDR3 protein. The D gene is left open where the match is weak. The listing skips clone size in some rows; elsewhere it reads once, few, many or a size class.

clone_size: .
v_call: TRBV27
j_call: TRBJ1-2
d_call: TRBD1
cdr3_nt: TGTGCCAGCAGTTTAATGGGACAGGGGTATGGCTACACCTTC
cdr3_aa: CASSLMGQGYGYTF

clone_size: .
v_call: TRBV10-3
j_call: TRBJ1-2
d_call: .
cdr3_nt: TGTGCCATCGGGGCGAGAAACTATGGCTACACCTTC
cdr3_aa: CAIGARNYGYTF

clone_size: .
v_call: TRBV11-2
j_call: TRBJ2-7
d_call: .
cdr3_nt: TGTGCCAGCAGCCCACGACCGAGGAGCTCCTACGAGCAGTACTTC
cdr3_aa: CASSPRPRSSYEQYF

clone_size: .
v_call: TRBV12-5
j_call: TRBJ2-3
d_call: TRBD2
cdr3_nt: TGTGCTAGTGGTTTAGGGACTAGACTCGGCACAGATACGCAGTATTTT
cdr3_aa: CASGLGTRLGTDTQYF

clone_size: .
v_call: TRBV18
j_call: TRBJ2-2
d_call: TRBD1
cdr3_nt: TGTGCCAGCTCATTCGGACAGGGGAACGGGGAGCTGTTTTTT
cdr3_aa: CASSFGQGNGELFF

clone_size: .
v_call: TRBV6-1
j_call: TRBJ2-3
d_call: TRBD2
cdr3_nt: TGTGCCAGCAGTGAAAATTTAGCGGGGGGGCCTGGAGATACGCAGTATTTT
cdr3_aa: CASSENLAGGPGDTQYF

clone_size: .
v_call: TRBV9
j_call: TRBJ1-3
d_call: TRBD1
cdr3_nt: TGTGCCAGCAGCATATACACAGGGGCTGGAAACACCATATATTTT
cdr3_aa: CASSIYTGAGNTIYF

clone_size: .
v_call: TRBV1
j_call: TRBJ2-2
d_call: .
cdr3_nt: TGCACCAGCAGCCCCCAACCTCGGGTAGTAGCGGGGGGACCGAACACCGGGGAGCTGTTTTTT
cdr3_aa: CTSSPQPRVVAGGPNTGELFF

clone_size: .
v_call: TRBV28
j_call: TRBJ1-5
d_call: .
cdr3_nt: TGTGCCAGCAGTGCCGGGGGTTTAGGTCAGCCCCAGCATTTT
cdr3_aa: CASSAGGLGQPQHF

clone_size: .
v_call: TRBV27
j_call: TRBJ1-2
d_call: .
cdr3_nt: TGTGCCAGCAGTTCCGGGGGGGAGGGGGCTAACTATGGCTACACCTTC
cdr3_aa: CASSSGGEGANYGYTF

clone_size: few
v_call: TRBV5-5
j_call: TRBJ2-7
d_call: TRBD1
cdr3_nt: TGTGCCAGCAGCTTGGTGGTTAGGACAGGGGCTACCGAGCAGTACTTC
cdr3_aa: CASSLVVRTGATEQYF

clone_size: .
v_call: TRBV5-1
j_call: TRBJ2-7
d_call: TRBD1
cdr3_nt: TGCGCCAGCAGCTTGGCCCGGGACAGGTTGTCCTACGAGCAGTACTTC
cdr3_aa: CASSLARDRLSYEQYF

clone_size: .
v_call: TRBV6-2/TRBV6-3
j_call: TRBJ2-2
d_call: TRBD2
cdr3_nt: TGTGCCAGCAGTTACGGGGGGGTGACCGGGGAGCTGTTTTTT
cdr3_aa: CASSYGGVTGELFF

clone_size: .
v_call: TRBV27
j_call: TRBJ2-1
d_call: TRBD1
cdr3_nt: TGTGCCAGCAGTCTCGAACAGGGGAACGGGCAGTTCTTC
cdr3_aa: CASSLEQGNGQFF

clone_size: .
v_call: TRBV2
j_call: TRBJ1-1
d_call: .
cdr3_nt: TGTGCCAGCAGTGAAGCGCTTCGGGAGAACACTGAAGCTTTCTTT
cdr3_aa: CASSEALRENTEAFF